The rows below give T cell receptor beta chains drawn from one sample of a study of blood T cells in healthy people across ages. MiXCR, applied by TCRdb to the 5' RACE reads, yields one record per CDR3 protein. Among fewer than 1 million distinct CDR3 sequences listed, around 43% were seen once. The specimen sequenced was blood. These TCRs come from a man aged 60 to 75 in good health. The conserved cysteine and the conserved F or W are not part of the CDR3 here.

j_call v_call cdr3_aa
TRBJ2-7 TRBV7-6 ASSLGGSNSYEQY
TRBJ2-5 TRBV6-2/TRBV6-3 ASSPIRQGAGETQY
TRBJ2-7 TRBV20-1 SARDTGTGVSYEQY
TRBJ2-7 TRBV30 AWSWDKAYEQY
TRBJ1-5 TRBV6-1 ASSSGQISNQPQH
TRBJ1-6 TRBV6-5 ASSYRGLNANSPLH
TRBJ1-2 TRBV11-2 ASSLRVRTGNYGYT
TRBJ1-2 TRBV27 ASSSVQGGKSYT
TRBJ2-1 TRBV15 ATSRPGGNEQF
TRBJ2-3 TRBV12-3/TRBV12-4 ASSPSGGKGTDTQY
TRBJ2-1 TRBV9 ASSADGYSYNEQF
TRBJ2-5 TRBV6-5 ASQRERGRQETQY
TRBJ1-2 TRBV19 ASSIVRRGRGGYT
TRBJ2-3 TRBV4-2 ASSPSDFYTDTQY
NA TRBV11-3 ASSRARSETQY
TRBJ2-4 TRBV7-8 ASSLPRDRATKNIQY
TRBJ1-2 TRBV7-9 ANSSDRGGYGYT
TRBJ2-7 TRBV6-6 ASSGTGTGIDEQY
TRBJ2-1 TRBV5-5 ASSLFSTISYNEQF
TRBJ1-2 TRBV3-1 ASGPLYGYT
TRBJ1-1 TRBV10-3 AISESGEATEAF
TRBJ2-7 TRBV4-1 ASSRQGVRDEQY
TRBJ1-6 TRBV12-3/TRBV12-4 PSSITAGPNSPLH
TRBJ2-5 TRBV29-1 SVELQQETQY
TRBJ2-1 TRBV10-3 AIRGQSSGANEQF
TRBJ1-1 TRBV10-3 AISDSGENTEAF
TRBJ2-2 TRBV9 ASSVEGDGVFTGELF
TRBJ1-2 TRBV20-1 SAGGQGSYGYT
TRBJ2-1 TRBV6-2/TRBV6-3 ASSLGRGARNEQF
TRBJ2-6 TRBV6-2/TRBV6-3 ASSYSDSSGANVLT
TRBJ2-1 TRBV27 ASSLDRGKSVLF
TRBJ2-1 TRBV3-1 ASSQYSGTNEQF
TRBJ2-3 TRBV4-2 ASSLNPAGGTDTQY
TRBJ1-4 TRBV20-1 SAEDRTRKLF
TRBJ2-2 TRBV6-1 ASSQTGLVGELF
TRBJ2-3 TRBV7-9 ASSLPLQRGSTDTQY
TRBJ2-7 TRBV5-4 ASSLNGQGERLSYEQY
NA TRBV7-2 ASSFGGVGTQY
TRBJ2-5 TRBV4-3 ASSQDRLAGLLETQY
TRBJ1-2 TRBV7-2 ASSQSRDGYT
TRBJ2-7 TRBV14 ASSQVRELQY
TRBJ2-1 TRBV4-3 ASSQEETVYYNEQF